This entry features one T cell receptor beta chain sequence. Antigen: not known. These data come from a study of PD-1 blockade in classical Hodgkin lymphoma. Findings and caveats of the study: Repertoire difference causes, possibly disease activity or prior therapy, remain undefined. Reports indicated that newly diagnosed patients had lower baseline TCR diversity than healthy donors did.

Sequencing used immunoSEQ multiplex PCR; TCRdb keeps in-frame clones, though not all of them. The table has around 17,000 clones, around nine tenths seen once. As to time point: newly diagnosed, previously untreated cHL patient sample. Untreated, newly diagnosed classical Hodgkin lymphoma PBMCs served for comparison. The sequence was obtained from a human donor with classical Hodgkin lymphoma. The sequenced sample consisted of peripheral blood mononuclear cells (PBMCs).

The CDR3 region is CASSLGLTQLNTEAFF. The CDR3 DNA sequence: TGTGCCAGCAGCTTGGGTCTGACGCAATTGAACACTGAAGCTTTCTTT. The chain is built from TRBV5-4 and TRBJ1-1; D is uncertain. Germline CDR1 and CDR2: SGHNT and YYREEE (reference sequence). Trimming removed 0 bases at V and 0 bases at J, with 12 bases between. The CDR3 spans 16 residues.